The 16 T cell receptor beta chains reported below all come from one sample, sequenced in a study of CD8+ T cells in alopecia areata. It was cDNA, reverse transcribed from extracted RNA, that served as the sequencing template. TCRdb's table, derived via immunoSEQ multiplex PCR, lists solely in-frame clones and lacks some. The sample includes 150,000 to 200,000 clones, around three fifths seen only once; the top ten take 1.3%. Treatment here: oral pan-JAK inhibitor, 5-10 mg twice daily. The starting material was CD4+ T cells sorted from blood, obtained between weeks 47 and 50, from a patient treated with tofacitinib. The receptors here all came from a human donor with alopecia areata.

The chain employs TRBV6-6 and TRBJ2-3; a weak D match, TRBD1 (6 bases). The CDR3 length is 13 residues. Trimming left V 3 bases short and J 3 bases short, with 7 bases between. Germline CDR1 reads MNHNY; CDR2 reads SVGAGI (reference sequence). The CDR3 coding sequence is TGTGCCAGCAGTTATCAGGGGACAGATACGCAGTATTTT. This encodes CASSYQGTDTQYF.

V is TRBV11-2 and J is TRBJ1-6; perhaps TRBD1 as D (5 bases). V was cut by 4 bases and J by 0 bases, with 16 bases left in between. Germline V gene lookup returns CDR1 SGHAT and CDR2 FQNNGV. The CDR3 is 18 residues long. Here the CDR3 DNA reads TGTGCCAGCAGCTCATCCGAAGAGGGGAGCTCCTATAATTCACCCCTCCACTTT. Translated: CASSSSEEGSSYNSPLHF.

The rearrangement uses TRBV6-1 and TRBJ2-4, with TRBD1 matching 8 bases. Germline V gives CDR1 MNHNS, CDR2 SASEGT. This CDR3 contains 16 residues. Trimming took 2 bases from V and 2 from J; bases not matched to a gene: 5. The CDR3 protein is CASSELAGGTKNIQYF. The CDR3 DNA is TGTGCCAGCAGTGAACTGGCAGGGGGCACCAAAAACATTCAGTACTTC.

This clone was recorded a few times. The chain couples TRBV29-1 to TRBJ2-3; 8 bases are shared with TRBD2. This CDR3 has 13 amino acids. Trimming removed 3 bases from V and 5 bases from J; junction bases left unmatched: 4. Germline lookup yields CDR1 SQVTM and CDR2 ANQGSEA. The CDR3 DNA is TGCAGCGTTGACATCCTAGCGGGAGATACGCAGTATTTT. This gives the protein CSVDILAGDTQYF.

This chain joins TRBV30 and TRBJ1-2; 7 bases are a match to TRBD1. Losses at the gene ends were 0 bases for V and 8 bases for J; bases not matched to a gene: 6. The length of the CDR3 is 13 residues. Germline V lookup: CDR1 GTSNPN, CDR2 SVGIG (reference sequence). As DNA, the CDR3 is TGTGCCTGGAGTGTAACAGGGGTAAGAGGCTACACCTTC. This translates into CAWSVTGVRGYTF.

This sequence joins TRBV5-1 and TRBJ2-7; D remains unclear. CDR1 and CDR2 from the germline V gene are SGHRS and YFSETQ. The CDR3 loop spans 14 amino acids. The V and J ends lost 5 bases and 0 bases respectively, with 12 bases between them. CDR3 sequence (DNA): TGCGCCAGCAGGTCCTCTGCCAGCTCCTACGAGCAGTACTTC. Amino acid sequence: CASRSSASSYEQYF.

The chain employs TRBV29-1 and TRBJ2-7; 7 bases line up with TRBD2. This CDR3 contains 12 residues. V dropped 7 bases and J dropped 6; count of bases not matched to a gene: 9. Germline loops: CDR1 SQVTM, CDR2 ANQGSEA. The CDR3 coding sequence is TGCAGCGCGGACAAACCGGGAGGCGAGCAGTACTTC. Translation gives CSADKPGGEQYF.

V and J are TRBV29-1 and TRBJ2-3; D call uncertain. Germline V gene sequence: CDR1 SQVTM, CDR2 ANQGSEA. Trimming stripped 7 bases from V and 0 bases from J, with 8 bases between. CDR3 length: 12 residues. The CDR3 nucleotides read TGCAGCGCCATCTCTAGCACAGATACGCAGTATTTT. This sequence encodes CSAISSTDTQYF.

This sequence joins TRBV6-1 and TRBJ1-1, with 7 bases identical to TRBD1. Germline V gene lookup returns CDR1 MNHNS and CDR2 SASEGT. J was trimmed by 7 bases and V by 7 bases; bases with no gene match: 15. The CDR3 runs to 15 residues. CDR3 residues: CASKAQSTGFGEAFF. CDR3 bases: TGTGCCAGCAAGGCCCAGTCGACAGGGTTTGGTGAAGCTTTCTTT.

This clone was seen only a few times. The chain links TRBV7-2 to TRBJ2-7, with D perhaps matching TRBD1 or TRBD2 (5 bases each). V was cut by 1 base and J by 3 bases, with 10 bases left in between. The CDR3 totals 14 residues. CDR1 and CDR2 from the germline V gene are SGHTA and FQGNSA. DNA for the CDR3: TGTGCCAGCAGCTTAGGGAGGCAGGGCTACGAGCAGTACTTC. Its translation is CASSLGRQGYEQYF.

V gene TRBV5-1 combines with J gene TRBJ2-2, with D tentatively TRBD1 (5 bases). Germline V lookup: CDR1 SGHRS, CDR2 YFSETQ. The CDR3 runs to 14 residues. The V end was cut by 5 bases, the J end by 2 bases, with 10 bases between. CDR3 sequence: CASRQAQNTGELFF. The CDR3 DNA is TGCGCCAGCAGACAGGCTCAAAACACCGGGGAGCTGTTTTTT.

The rearrangement joins TRBV30 to TRBJ1-6; D is undetermined. The CDR3 spans 14 residues. V was shortened by 1 base and J by 9 bases, with 13 bases between the two germline ends. Per the germline V gene, CDR1 is GTSNPN and CDR2 is SVGIG (reference sequence). CDR3 in DNA: TGTGCCTGGAGTGAAAAGGGAATCGCTTCACCCCTCCACTTT. It yields the protein CAWSEKGIASPLHF.

This clone was observed a few times. The sample carries other DNA sequences with the same CDR3. The chain employs TRBV7-3 and TRBJ1-2, with a weak D call TRBD1 (5 bases). The germline V gene encodes CDR1 SGHTA and CDR2 FQGTGA. This CDR3 is 14 amino acids long. The V end was cut by 5 bases, the J end by 2 bases, with 12 bases between. This CDR3 reads CASSPGPANYGYTF. As DNA, the CDR3 is TGTGCCAGCAGCCCGGGACCCGCCAACTATGGCTACACCTTC.

This clone appeared once. The CDR3 loop is CASSVEGSYGYTF. DNA for the CDR3: TGTGCCAGCAGCGTAGAAGGGAGTTATGGCTACACCTTC. The chain joins TRBV9 to TRBJ1-2; unclear D gene. Per germline, CDR1 SGDLS and CDR2 YYNGEE. The V and J ends lost 0 bases and 5 bases respectively, with 8 bases between them. The CDR3 has 13 residues.

The sample holds a few counts of this clone. The rearrangement joins TRBV29-1 to TRBJ2-5; TRBD1 aligns across 11 bases. Trimming cost V 7 bases and J 4 bases; bases outside gene matches: 5. The CDR3 sequence is 13 residues long. CDR1 is SQVTM and CDR2 is ANQGSEA in the germline V gene. DNA for the CDR3: TGCAGCGCCGGACAGGGGGCAGGAGAGACCCAGTACTTC. This encodes CSAGQGAGETQYF.

The chain couples TRBV9 to TRBJ2-1, with 10 bases matching TRBD2. This CDR3 region has 15 residues. The germline V gene has CDR1 SGDLS and CDR2 YYNGEE. Trimming removed 0 bases from V and 10 bases from J; junction bases left unmatched: 7. DNA of the CDR3: TGTGCCAGCAGCGTAGGACTAGCGGGCTCTACCGAGCAGTTCTTC. It translates to CASSVGLAGSTEQFF.